Presented here are 10 T cell receptor beta chains from one specimen sequenced in a study of graft-versus-host responses after intestinal transplantation. What these receptors recognize is not known. Data came from immunoSEQ multiplex PCR; TCRdb stores just in-frame clones and leaves some out. The table lists about 120,000 clones, 90% to 95% of them singletons. Sequencing was performed on unstimulated CD4+ T cells sorted from spleen or lymph node cells, taken before intestinal transplant. The receptors derive from a human donor who received an intestinal transplant.

The CDR3 spells CASSLTVGGGTEAFF. The CDR3 DNA sequence: TGTGCCAGCAGCTTAACGGTTGGGGGAGGCACTGAAGCTTTCTTT. This chain connects TRBV7-3 to TRBJ1-1, with a weak D call TRBD1 (5 bases). CDR3 size: 15 residues. Germline V gene data show CDR1 as SGHTA and CDR2 as FQGTGA. Trimming shortened V by 0 bases and J by 4 bases, and 12 bases separated the two germline ends.

V and J are TRBV4-1 and TRBJ2-3; D is possibly TRBD2 (6 bases). Germline CDR1 reads MGHRA; CDR2 reads YSYEKL. The CDR3 is 15 amino acids. Trimming cost V 4 bases and J 4 bases, with 15 bases left between them. The CDR3: CASSPRELYADTQYF. The CDR3 nucleotides are TGCGCCAGCAGCCCCCGGGAGTTATACGCAGATACGCAGTATTTT.

The chain combines TRBV29-1 with TRBJ2-2; 7 nucleotides align to TRBD1. Germline V gene sequence: CDR1 SQVTM, CDR2 ANQGSEA. The CDR3 sequence is 13 residues long. V shed 6 bases, J shed 0 bases, and the junction held 1 base outside the gene matches. The CDR3 nucleotides read TGCAGCGTCGACAGGGCGAACACCGGGGAGCTGTTTTTT. It yields the protein CSVDRANTGELFF.

The rearrangement uses TRBV19 and TRBJ2-4; D is unresolved. Trimming took 5 bases from V and 1 from J, leaving 18 bases between them. CDR3 length equals 17 residues. Germline V gene lookup returns CDR1 LNHDA and CDR2 SQIVND (reference sequence). CDR3 amino acids: CASSPERGGRAKNIQYF. The CDR3 DNA follows: TGTGCCAGTAGTCCCGAGAGAGGCGGTAGGGCCAAAAACATTCAGTACTTC. The complete variable domain, with remaining parts taken from reference TRBV19 and TRBJ2-4, reads DGGITQSPKYLFRKEGQNVTLSCEQNLNHDAMYWYRQDPGQGLRLIYYSQIVNDFQKGDIAEGYSVSREKKESFPLTVTSAQKNPTAFYLCASSPERGGRAKNIQYFGAGTRLSVL.

V gene TRBV29-1 combines with J gene TRBJ1-1, with D maybe TRBD1 (5 bases). Trimming pared 1 base from V and 3 bases from J, leaving 12 bases between. This CDR3 spans 14 amino acids. Germline V gene data show CDR1 as SQVTM and CDR2 as ANQGSEA. As DNA, the CDR3 is TGCAGCGTTGAAGGGAGAGAGGGGCACACTGAAGCTTTCTTT. Encoded protein: CSVEGREGHTEAFF.

Comments on this clone: A junction end diverges from the germline sequence, so it may reflect a read error. The chain couples TRBV10-1 to TRBJ2-2; D possibly uses TRBD1 or TRBD2 (5 bases each). Germline lookup yields CDR1 WNHNN and CDR2 SYGVQD (reference sequence). The CDR3 has 15 amino acids. The CDR3 loop reads CASSFSGTKTGELFF. Written as DNA, the CDR3 is TGCGCCAGCAGTTTTTCCGGGACGAAAACCGGGGAGCTGTTTTTT.

This clone was seen a single time. The rearrangement joins TRBV6-5 to TRBJ2-1; 8 bases match TRBD1. Germline loops: CDR1 MNHEY, CDR2 SVGAGI. The V segment lost 11 bases and the J segment 8 bases; nucleotides outside the gene matches: 14. This CDR3 comprises 14 residues. The CDR3 nucleotides are TGTGCCTCAAGGCCAGGGGGCGCTTTCTATGAGCAGTTCTTC. This gives the protein CASRPGGAFYEQFF.

V and J are TRBV5-6 and TRBJ1-5, with no clear D. This CDR3 has 13 amino acids. Per the germline V gene, CDR1 is SGHDT and CDR2 is YYEEEE. V gave up 0 bases and J gave up 4 bases, with 5 bases separating them. The CDR3 spells CASSLVANQPQHF. The CDR3 nucleotides read TGTGCCAGCAGCTTGGTGGCTAATCAGCCCCAGCATTTT.

This clone was found once. The V call is TRBV11-1, the J call TRBJ2-1, with D perhaps TRBD2 (6 bases). The CDR3 has 15 amino acids. V was trimmed by 3 bases and J by 4 bases, leaving 13 bases between them. From germline, CDR1 is SGHAT and CDR2 FQDESV (reference sequence). The CDR3 DNA reads TGTGCCAGCAGCTTCTTAGCGGCTGCTTACAATGAGCAGTTCTTC. This gives the protein CASSFLAAAYNEQFF.

This chain uses TRBV2 with TRBJ2-7; tentative D call: TRBD2 (5 bases). The CDR3 runs 15 residues. V gave up 8 bases and J gave up 0 bases, with 17 bases separating them. CDR1 and CDR2 (germline): SNHLY, FYNNEI. CDR3 sequence (DNA): TGTGCCAGCGCAGAGAAGATCGGAGGCTCCTACGAGCAGTACTTC. Translation: CASAEKIGGSYEQYF.